Listed below are T cell receptor beta chains from one sample, sequenced in a study of immune characterization of retroperitoneal liposarcoma. TCRdb reanalysed the PCR reads using MiXCR and keeps one entry per CDR3 protein. The sample records 2,000 to 3,000 distinct CDR3 sequences, around 44% being singletons. Sequenced material: tumor tissue. Receptors originate from a male donor with retroperitoneal liposarcoma. Each CDR3 is given with its conserved first and last residue. D genes are given only for firm matches. A row's size may be missing; if present it is once, few, many or a size class.

d_call clone_size j_call v_call cdr3_aa cdr3_nt
. . TRBJ2-1 TRBV6-6 CASSPQDSSYNEQFF TGTGCCAGCAGTCCTCAGGACAGTTCCTACAATGAGCAGTTCTTC
. few TRBJ2-7 TRBV7-2 CASSLSGQSSYEQYF TGTGCCAGCAGCTTGTCAGGGCAGAGCTCCTACGAGCAGTACTTC
TRBD2 once TRBJ2-7 TRBV4-1 CASSHLAGEEQYF TGCGCCAGCAGCCACCTAGCGGGAGAGGAGCAGTACTTC
TRBD2 . TRBJ2-1 TRBV11-1 CASSPIGAGLAGRWSYNEQFF TGTGCCAGCAGCCCAATAGGGGCGGGACTAGCGGGACGTTGGTCCTACAATGAGCAGTTCTTC
TRBD2 . TRBJ2-5 TRBV6-1 CASRISGGVGTQYF TGTGCCAGCAGAATTTCGGGGGGGGTGGGGACCCAGTACTTC
TRBD1 . TRBJ2-1 TRBV20-1 CSARALDRAKDEQFF TGCAGTGCTAGAGCATTAGACAGGGCCAAGGATGAGCAGTTCTTC
TRBD2 . TRBJ2-6 TRBV6-1 CASRGGDSGANVLTF TGTGCCAGCAGGGGGGGGGACTCTGGGGCCAACGTCCTGACTTTC
. . TRBJ2-7 TRBV12-3/TRBV12-4 CASSVGPQGGEQYF TGTGCCAGCAGTGTGGGCCCTCAGGGGGGCGAGCAGTACTTC
TRBD2 few TRBJ2-1 TRBV6-1 CASRGGTSVYNEQFF TGTGCCAGCAGAGGAGGGACTAGCGTATACAATGAGCAGTTCTTC
. medium-sized TRBJ1-1 TRBV6-6 CASSYRGGTEAFF TGTGCCAGCAGTTACAGGGGGGGGACTGAAGCTTTCTTT
. . TRBJ2-7 TRBV7-8 CASSLVGLTPTKSNEQYF TGTGCCAGCAGCTTAGTGGGTCTAACTCCGACCAAGTCAAATGAGCAGTACTTC
TRBD2 . TRBJ2-7 TRBV4-1 CASSRGTSGSYEQYF TGCGCCAGCAGCCGAGGGACTAGCGGGAGCTACGAGCAGTACTTC
TRBD2 medium-sized TRBJ2-1 TRBV7-6 CASSLGLAGINEQFF TGTGCCAGCAGCTTGGGACTAGCGGGGATCAATGAGCAGTTCTTC
TRBD2 medium-sized TRBJ2-7 TRBV10-3 CAIRVAGEAQRHEQYF TGTGCCATCAGAGTAGCGGGAGAGGCCCAGCGCCACGAGCAGTACTTC
TRBD2 few TRBJ2-1 TRBV7-2 CASSQRRLAVNEQFF TGTGCCAGCAGCCAAAGACGACTAGCGGTCAATGAGCAGTTCTTC
. medium-sized TRBJ2-5 TRBV7-2 CASSLDGPWRETQYF TGTGCCAGCAGCTTAGATGGACCTTGGCGGGAGACCCAGTACTTC